Listed below are T cell receptor beta chains from one sample, sequenced in a study of T cell changes during pregnancy in multiple sclerosis. Repertoires were generated with immunoSEQ multiplex PCR, while TCRdb's copy carries only in-frame clones and drops some. The repertoire includes tens of thousands of clones, about 93% of them detected once, and under 1.3% sits in the top ten. The material sequenced was peripheral blood, taken in the first trimester of pregnancy. These TCRs come from a female donor with multiple sclerosis, enrolled in a pregnancy study. The CDR3 runs from the conserved cysteine through the conserved F or W. D genes are given only for firm matches. Only part of the rows carry a size: once, few, many, or a class if the clone is expanded.

d_call,v_call,clone_size,j_call,cdr3_aa,cdr3_nt
NA,TRBV7-9,few,TRBJ1-5,CASSLQGNQPQHF,TGTGCCAGCAGCTTACAGGGGAATCAGCCCCAGCATTTT
NA,TRBV7-7,NA,TRBJ2-3,CASSFSPTQYF,TGTGCCAGCAGCTTCTCTCCTACGCAGTATTTT
NA,TRBV9,NA,TRBJ2-7,CASSPQGSGVYEQYF,TGTGCCAGCAGCCCGCAGGGGAGCGGGGTCTACGAGCAGTACTTC
NA,TRBV9,NA,TRBJ2-2,CASSSDWTRPNTGELFF,TGTGCCAGCAGCAGCGATTGGACACGCCCGAACACCGGGGAGCTGTTTTTT
NA,TRBV19,NA,TRBJ2-2,CASSIDFPGNAGELFF,TGTGCCAGTAGTATAGATTTCCCGGGGAACGCCGGGGAGCTGTTTTTT
TRBD1,TRBV2,NA,TRBJ1-6,CASSEAGGAYSPLHF,TGTGCCAGCAGTGAAGCAGGGGGCGCATATTCACCCCTCCACTTT
NA,TRBV4-2,NA,TRBJ2-7,CASSQGLGSSYEQYF,TGTGCCAGCAGCCAAGGTCTAGGCAGCTCCTACGAGCAGTACTTC
NA,TRBV6-5,once,TRBJ1-4,CASRRSPPEKKLFF,TGTGCCAGCAGGCGCTCGCCCCCGGAGAAAAAACTGTTTTTT
TRBD1,TRBV10-2,NA,TRBJ2-1,CATLGPGAVMRGPYNEQFF,TGCGCCACTTTGGGGCCGGGTGCGGTAATGAGGGGGCCTTACAATGAGCAGTTCTTC
NA,TRBV6-5,once,TRBJ1-1,CASSYPGLSEAFF,TGTGCCAGCAGTTACCCGGGACTGTCTGAAGCTTTCTTT
TRBD2,TRBV19,NA,TRBJ2-3,CASSMDRLAGTTDTQYF,TGTGCCAGTAGTATGGACAGACTAGCGGGGACCACAGATACGCAGTATTTT
TRBD1,TRBV6-5,NA,TRBJ1-4,CASSYVGGEKLFF,TGTGCCAGCAGTTACGTAGGGGGCGAAAAACTGTTTTTT
NA,TRBV29-1,few,TRBJ1-1,CSADQGNTEAFF,TGCAGCGCTGATCAGGGGAACACTGAAGCTTTCTTT
NA,TRBV18,NA,TRBJ1-3,CASSPGAGNTIYF,TGTGCCAGCTCACCCGGAGCTGGAAACACCATATATTTT
NA,TRBV4-3,NA,TRBJ2-1,CASSSKGRIGGMDEQFF,TGCGCCAGCAGTTCGAAAGGGCGGATCGGGGGAATGGATGAGCAGTTCTTC
TRBD1,TRBV5-4,NA,TRBJ1-2,CASSSQGENYGYTF,TGTGCCAGCAGCTCACAGGGGGAAAACTATGGCTACACCTTC
NA,TRBV7-2,few,TRBJ1-1,CASSLETRGSEAFF,TGTGCCAGCAGCTTAGAAACGCGGGGGAGTGAAGCTTTCTTT
NA,TRBV4-1,once,TRBJ2-1,CASSQDRRGSYNEQFF,TGCGCCAGCAGCCAAGATCGGAGGGGCTCCTACAATGAGCAGTTCTTC
NA,TRBV7-8,NA,TRBJ1-5,CASSSAVKYNQPQHF,TGTGCCAGCAGCTCGGCGGTCAAGTATAATCAGCCCCAGCATTTT
TRBD1,TRBV7-3,NA,TRBJ2-4,CASSPGGSKNIQYF,TGTGCCAGCAGCCCAGGGGGTTCCAAAAACATTCAGTACTTC